Reported below is one T cell receptor beta chain. Antigen unknown. Some clones are missing from TCRdb's copy, which holds only in-frame ones; the method was immunoSEQ multiplex PCR. The data hold about 48,000 clones, with around 78% observed a single time. The sample originates from a study of memory CD4+ T cells and cytomegalovirus serostatus. Study-wide context: Healthy Belgian adult donors included about 10 CMV-positive and around 25 CMV-negative people.

This CDR3 is 16 amino acids long. Germline V gene lookup returns CDR1 SGHTA and CDR2 FQGNSA. J was trimmed by 5 bases and V by 5 bases; bases with no gene match: 12. Single viable CD3+CD4+CD8-CD45RO+ cells were sorted as the memory CD4+ T cells. Serum IgG to CMV pp150, pp28, p38 and p52 defined serostatus. Broader study findings: CMV serostatus prediction reached median AUC approximately 0.95, or 0.91 with US-trained model. Suggested: most of the CMV-linked TCR signature lies in CD4+ memory cells.

The source of this sequence is an adult in good health and CMV-seronegative. V usage is TRBV7-2 and J usage is TRBJ2-5, with 9 bases aligning to TRBD2. Sample: memory CD4+ T cells from blood. For the CDR3, the DNA is TGTGCCAGCAGCCCCACTAGCGGGCCGCCTGCTGAGACCCAGTACTTC. Protein product: CASSPTSGPPAETQYF.